Shown below are 10 T cell receptor beta chains from a single sample sequenced in a study of OX40 agonist ivuxolimab in advanced cancers. Using immunoSEQ multiplex PCR, the repertoire was profiled, and TCRdb retains in-frame clones only, with some absent. Here the sample spans 45,000 to 65,000 clones, 77% being singletons. Material: CD4+ or CD8+ T cells sorted from blood, obtained in a trial of the OX40 agonist ivuxolimab. The receptors were sampled from an adult with an advanced solid tumor such as melanoma, head and neck, liver or kidney cancer.

V gene TRBV4-1 combines with J gene TRBJ1-4; TRBD1 might be the D (5 bases). The CDR3 covers 18 residues. Germline CDR1 reads MGHRA; CDR2 reads YSYEKL. Trimming removed 0 bases at V and 8 bases at J, with 22 bases between. CDR3 nucleotides: TGCGCCAGCAGCCAAGATCCCCCACCGACACCCAGGGCCGAAAAACTGTTTTTT. Translated, it gives CASSQDPPPTPRAEKLFF.

The rearrangement joins TRBV29-1 to TRBJ2-1; D unresolved. The CDR3 covers 12 residues. CDR1 is SQVTM and CDR2 is ANQGSEA in the germline V gene. Trimming shortened V by 3 bases and J by 0 bases, and 3 bases separated the two germline ends. The CDR3 nucleotides are TGCAGCGTTGATCCCTCCTACAATGAGCAGTTCTTC. It encodes CSVDPSYNEQFF.

The chain links TRBV9 to TRBJ1-4; D ambiguous. The CDR3 consists of 14 residues. The germline gives CDR1 SGDLS, CDR2 YYNGEE. V lost 0 bases and J 8 bases, leaving 11 bases between the germline ends. In DNA, the CDR3 is TGTGCCAGCAGCGTAGGACTATCGCGGGAAAAACTGTTTTTT. It yields the protein CASSVGLSREKLFF.

The rearrangement uses TRBV29-1 and TRBJ2-5; 8 bases match TRBD1. Unmatched junction bases numbered 12, after V lost 4 bases and J lost 5 bases. CDR3 length equals 15 residues. The V gene's germline CDR1 is SQVTM and CDR2 ANQGSEA. CDR3 DNA: TGCAGCGTTGTGCAGGCAGGGGGCCTGGGGGAGACCCAGTACTTC. It is translated as CSVVQAGGLGETQYF.

The rearrangement links TRBV19 to TRBJ2-1; D could derive from TRBD1 or TRBD2 (6 bases each). Trimming removed 3 bases from V and 3 bases from J, with 12 bases in between. Germline CDR1 reads LNHDA; CDR2 reads SQIVND (reference sequence). This CDR3 spans 15 amino acids. DNA for the CDR3: TGTGCCAGTAGTATGGGGGCGGGACGCTACAATGAGCAGTTCTTC. Its protein is CASSMGAGRYNEQFF.

The chain links TRBV18 to TRBJ1-3; tentative D call: TRBD1 (5 bases). This CDR3 has 15 residues. Germline loops: CDR1 KGHSH, CDR2 LQKENI. V was cut by 3 bases and J by 1 base, with 10 bases left in between. The DNA for the CDR3 is TGTGCCAGCTCACCCGGGACGGTATCTGGAAACACCATATATTTT. It encodes CASSPGTVSGNTIYF.

The chain links TRBV29-1 to TRBJ2-3, with D possibly matching TRBD2 (7 bases). The CDR3 extends over 14 amino acids. V lost 6 bases and J 3 bases, leaving 16 bases between the germline ends. In germline, CDR1 is SQVTM, CDR2 ANQGSEA. The CDR3 DNA reads TGCAGCGTCCTCGGGGGGCCGGGGACAGATACGCAGTATTTT. Translating gives CSVLGGPGTDTQYF.

The rearrangement links TRBV5-4 to TRBJ1-3, with D uncertain. The CDR3 runs to 17 residues. V lost 2 bases and J lost 0, with 15 bases in between. Germline assignment: CDR1 SGHNT and CDR2 YYREEE (reference sequence). The CDR3 region has the DNA TGTGCCAGCAGCTTTGGTCGGCTTTTTTTCTCTGGAAACACCATATATTTT. As protein: CASSFGRLFFSGNTIYF.

V and J are TRBV28 and TRBJ2-7, with no clear D. With 7 bases removed from V and 2 bases from J, the gap between germline ends came to 9 bases. Germline assignment: CDR1 MDHEN and CDR2 SYDVKM. The CDR3 totals 12 residues. CDR3 protein: CASTGGTYEQYF. Written as DNA, the CDR3 is TGTGCCAGCACGGGTGGGACCTACGAGCAGTACTTC.

V usage is TRBV27 and J usage is TRBJ2-7; D is ambiguous. The V end was cut by 2 bases, the J end by 5 bases, with 13 bases between. The V gene's germline CDR1 is MNHEY and CDR2 SMNVEV (reference sequence). This CDR3 has 14 amino acids. DNA of the CDR3: TGTGCCAGCAGTTTAAATATGGTGTCGAACGAGCAGTACTTC. The encoded protein is CASSLNMVSNEQYF.